What follows are 24 T cell receptor beta chains derived from one specimen sequenced in a study of CD8 T cells in Susac syndrome (dated by TCRdb to 2018 to 2020). Libraries came from the immunoSEQ multiplex PCR assay. RNA was extracted using the RNeasy kit, and roughly 0.5 to 1 ug of the RNA was reverse transcribed with random hexamers. The public reads were quality trimmed at Q25 with fastp and then assembled into clones with MiXCR by TCRdb, keeping productive beta chains. Entries that share a CDR3 protein sequence are merged under the most common genes and DNA. For this sample there are over 300,000 distinct CDR3 sequences; about 90% appear just once. The top ten clonotypes cover about 0.07% of the sample. Material: CD4+ T cells from PBMCs. The receptor source for this set is a human donor with multiple sclerosis.

This clonotype was found once. The J gene is TRBJ2-2, the V gene TRBV27; 11 bases line up with TRBD1. The CDR3 loop spans 16 amino acids. Germline CDR1 and CDR2: MNHEY and SMNVEV (reference sequence). V gave up 4 bases and J gave up 10 bases; unmatched junction bases: 11. The CDR3 region is CASSWTGGDFGAELFF. The CDR3 nucleotides read TGTGCCAGCAGTTGGACAGGGGGCGACTTTGGAGCGGAGCTGTTTTTT.

This rearrangement joins TRBV9 to TRBJ2-3, with TRBD2 matching 8 bases. Trimming took 2 bases from V and 1 from J; bases not matched to a gene: 6. Germline loops: CDR1 SGDLS, CDR2 YYNGEE. CDR3 size: 16 residues. CDR3 in amino acids: CASSVGLRGGTDTQYF. In nucleotides, the CDR3 is TGTGCCAGCAGCGTGGGTCTGCGGGGGGGCACAGATACGCAGTATTTT. The entire variable domain, with the rest obtained from reference TRBV9 and TRBJ2-3, is as follows: DSGVTQTPKHLITATGQRVTLRCSPRSGDLSVYWYQQSLDQGLQFLIQYYNGEERAKGNILERFSAQQFPDLHSELNLSSLELGDSALYFCASSVGLRGGTDTQYFGPGTRLTVL.

V gene TRBV19 combines with J gene TRBJ2-7; no reliable D call. V lost 6 bases, J lost 0 bases, and 15 bases lay in between. Germline CDR1 reads LNHDA; CDR2 reads SQIVND (reference sequence). This CDR3 spans 15 amino acids. CDR3 sequence (DNA): TGTGCCAGTAGCATATACTTGTCGAGCTCCTACGAGCAGTACTTC. Translating it yields CASSIYLSSSYEQYF.

The V call is TRBV9, the J call TRBJ2-1, with D tentatively TRBD2 (6 bases). Germline V lookup: CDR1 SGDLS, CDR2 YYNGEE. The CDR3 consists of 15 residues. V was shortened by 4 bases and J by 4 bases, with 15 bases between the two germline ends. CDR3: CASSSQAGRYNEQFF. The CDR3 region has the DNA TGTGCCAGCAGCTCACAAGCGGGTCGGTACAATGAGCAGTTCTTC.

The genes are TRBV30 and TRBJ1-4; perhaps TRBD1 as D (5 bases). CDR3 length equals 13 residues. Germline CDR1 and CDR2: GTSNPN and SVGIG (reference sequence). The V end lost 5 bases, the J end lost 0 bases, and 7 bases lay between the germline ends. DNA of the CDR3: TGTGCCTGGTCGGGGGCAACTAATGAAAAACTGTTTTTT. As protein: CAWSGATNEKLFF.

The V and J genes are TRBV9 and TRBJ2-7, with 13 bases lining up with TRBD2. Germline V gives CDR1 SGDLS, CDR2 YYNGEE. The CDR3 covers 16 residues. The junction had 6 bases not matched to a gene; V was cut back by 0 bases and J by 6 bases. This chain's CDR3 is CASSVDELAGGREQYF. Written as DNA, the CDR3 is TGTGCCAGCAGCGTAGATGAACTAGCGGGAGGGCGCGAGCAGTACTTC.

This clonotype was recorded only once. This rearrangement joins TRBV7-2 to TRBJ2-1; the match to TRBD2 covers 7 bases. The CDR3 is made up of 15 amino acids. In germline, CDR1 is SGHTA, CDR2 FQGNSA. Trimming at V came to 3 bases and at J to 7 bases, leaving 9 bases not matched to a gene. The CDR3 DNA reads TGTGCCAGCAGCTTGGTCACGGGAGCGGGGAATGAGCAGTTCTTC. Translation: CASSLVTGAGNEQFF.

This clonotype was seen more than once but under ten times. The rearrangement joins TRBV4-2 to TRBJ2-7; TRBD2 agrees at 7 bases. The CDR3 covers 16 residues. Germline V gene sequence: CDR1 LGHNA, CDR2 YNFKEQ. J was trimmed by 2 bases and V by 0 bases; bases with no gene match: 7. The DNA of the CDR3 is TGTGCCAGCAGCCAAGATTGGGCTAGCGGAACCTACGAGCAGTACTTC. The encoded protein is CASSQDWASGTYEQYF.

The chain carries TRBV30 and TRBJ1-5, with a weak D call TRBD1 (5 bases). Germline V gene lookup returns CDR1 GTSNPN and CDR2 SVGIG (reference sequence). The CDR3 is made up of 17 amino acids. The V end was cut by 5 bases, the J end by 0 bases, with 20 bases between. In nucleotides, the CDR3 is TGTGCCTGGGGAAGAGGGGACCCCCGGTATAGCAATCAGCCCCAGCATTTT. This gives the protein CAWGRGDPRYSNQPQHF.

The chain is built from TRBV5-4 and TRBJ2-3; 8 nucleotides align to TRBD2. After removal of 0 bases from V and 3 bases from J, the junction contained 3 bases not matched to a gene. Germline V gene data show CDR1 as SGHNT and CDR2 as YYREEE (reference sequence). CDR3 size: 15 residues. The DNA for the CDR3 is TGTGCCAGCAGCTTGGCAGGGACTAGGACAGATACGCAGTATTTT. Protein sequence: CASSLAGTRTDTQYF.

V gene TRBV4-3 combines with J gene TRBJ2-7; D remains unclear. Germline CDR1 reads LGHNA; CDR2 reads YSLEER. V lost 0 bases and J lost 2, with 8 bases in between. The CDR3 extends over 14 amino acids. CDR3: CASSQDLTTYEQYF. DNA for the CDR3: TGCGCCAGCAGCCAAGATCTAACAACCTACGAGCAGTACTTC.

V usage is TRBV4-1 and J usage is TRBJ2-2, with 7 bases matching TRBD1. The CDR3 runs to 15 residues. The germline gives CDR1 MGHRA, CDR2 YSYEKL. With 3 bases clipped from V and 7 bases from J, the junction kept 8 bases outside the gene matches. CDR3 DNA sequence: TGCGCCAGCAGCCATGGGGACAGCAGGCGCGGGGAGCTGTTTTTT. Amino acids: CASSHGDSRRGELFF.

V gene TRBV20-1 combines with J gene TRBJ1-2; 9 bases are a match to TRBD1. Looked up from germline, CDR1 is DFQATT and CDR2 is SNEGSKA (reference sequence). With V trimmed by 5 bases and J by 8 bases, 9 bases remained unmatched. This CDR3 is 13 amino acids long. CDR3 bases: TGCAGTGCTTCCACAGGGGGCGCGACCGGCTACACCTTC. As protein: CSASTGGATGYTF.

The V call is TRBV12-3 or TRBV12-4, the J call TRBJ2-1; D not certain. The germline V and J ends were trimmed by 3 bases and 9 bases, with 18 bases remaining between them. CDR3 size: 15 residues. CDR3 coding DNA: TGTGCCAGCAGTTTCAGATCCCAGAGTCAGAGTGAGCAGTTCTTC. This codes for CASSFRSQSQSEQFF.

The chain combines TRBV20-1 with TRBJ2-7, with D possibly called TRBD1 or TRBD2 (5 bases each). The CDR3 spans 15 residues. CDR1 and CDR2 (germline): DFQATT, SNEGSKA (reference sequence). V gave up 6 bases and J gave up 5 bases, with 23 bases separating them. CDR3: CSAGGRSGQGDEQYF. The CDR3 nucleotides are TGCAGTGCCGGAGGACGTTCTGGGCAGGGCGACGAGCAGTACTTC.

The rearrangement links TRBV30 to TRBJ2-3, with D perhaps assigned TRBD1 or TRBD2 (5 bases each). CDR3 length: 16 amino acids. Deletions cut 0 bases from V and 3 bases from J, with 16 bases between. Germline-derived CDR1 and CDR2 are GTSNPN and SVGIG (reference sequence). CDR3 bases: TGTGCCTGGAGTGTCGTCCGAGGGGCCCTAACAGATACGCAGTATTTT. Its protein product is CAWSVVRGALTDTQYF.

The chain links TRBV15 to TRBJ2-1; 9 bases agree with TRBD2. J was trimmed by 5 bases and V by 3 bases; bases with no gene match: 8. This CDR3 is built from 16 residues. The germline V gene encodes CDR1 LNHNV and CDR2 YYDKDF (reference sequence). The CDR3 sequence is CATSRWLAGMNNEQFF. For the CDR3, the DNA is TGTGCCACCAGCAGGTGGCTAGCGGGAATGAACAATGAGCAGTTCTTC.

The chain employs TRBV20-1 and TRBJ1-2; D gene ambiguous. There are 11 residues in the CDR3. CDR1 is DFQATT and CDR2 is SNEGSKA in the germline V gene (reference sequence). Trimming shortened V by 3 bases and J by 8 bases, and 10 bases separated the two germline ends. CDR3 amino acids: CSARGIGGYTF. The CDR3 bases are TGCAGTGCTAGGGGAATCGGGGGCTACACCTTC.

This clonotype is a singleton in its sample. The V and J genes are TRBV19 and TRBJ2-7, with D possibly being TRBD1 or TRBD2 (5 bases each). CDR1 is LNHDA, CDR2 SQIVND, per germline (reference sequence). This CDR3 spans 12 amino acids. V was trimmed by 8 bases and J by 4 bases, leaving 12 bases between them. CDR3 sequence: CASRDGLYEQYF. The CDR3 region has the DNA TGTGCCAGTCGGGACGGATTATACGAGCAGTACTTC.

The chain employs TRBV3-1 and TRBJ1-1; D is perhaps TRBD1 (6 bases). Germline V gene data show CDR1 as LGHDT and CDR2 as YNNKEL (reference sequence). V was trimmed by 4 bases and J by 1 base, leaving 13 bases between them. This CDR3 spans 15 amino acids. CDR3 region: CASSPRTGTNTEAFF. The CDR3, as DNA: TGTGCCAGCAGCCCTCGAACAGGGACGAACACTGAAGCTTTCTTT.

V is TRBV12-3 or TRBV12-4 and J is TRBJ1-1, with 10 bases aligning to TRBD1. V shed 6 bases, J shed 4 bases, and the junction held 5 bases outside the gene matches. The CDR3 is 14 amino acids. The CDR3 sequence is CASSADRGPTEAFF. The CDR3 nucleotides read TGTGCCAGCAGCGCTGACAGGGGGCCCACTGAAGCTTTCTTT.

The rearrangement uses TRBV7-9 and TRBJ2-1; possible D gene TRBD1, 8 bases. This CDR3 region has 13 residues. Germline CDR1 reads SEHNR; CDR2 reads FQNEAQ (reference sequence). Trimming removed 7 bases at V and 9 bases at J, with 16 bases between. CDR3 nucleotide sequence: TGTGCCAGCAACCGACAGGGGAGGGGTGAGCAGTTCTTC. This gives the protein CASNRQGRGEQFF.

The V call is TRBV13, the J call TRBJ1-2; unclear D gene. This CDR3 comprises 18 residues. CDR1 PRHDT and CDR2 FYEKMQ come from the germline V gene (reference sequence). V lost 4 bases to trimming and J lost 6 bases, with 27 bases between them. CDR3 in amino acids: CASSSPRRSTASLDGYTF. The CDR3 nucleotides read TGTGCCAGCAGCTCACCCCGTCGGTCAACAGCAAGTTTAGATGGCTACACCTTC.

The rearrangement joins TRBV19 to TRBJ2-7; 9 positions match TRBD1. Germline V gene data show CDR1 as LNHDA and CDR2 as SQIVND (reference sequence). J gave up 3 bases and V 4 bases, and 10 bases lay outside the gene matches. This CDR3 spans 16 amino acids. The CDR3 coding sequence is TGTGCCAGTAGTACAACCGGGACAGGGACTAACTACGAGCAGTACTTC. This codes for CASSTTGTGTNYEQYF.